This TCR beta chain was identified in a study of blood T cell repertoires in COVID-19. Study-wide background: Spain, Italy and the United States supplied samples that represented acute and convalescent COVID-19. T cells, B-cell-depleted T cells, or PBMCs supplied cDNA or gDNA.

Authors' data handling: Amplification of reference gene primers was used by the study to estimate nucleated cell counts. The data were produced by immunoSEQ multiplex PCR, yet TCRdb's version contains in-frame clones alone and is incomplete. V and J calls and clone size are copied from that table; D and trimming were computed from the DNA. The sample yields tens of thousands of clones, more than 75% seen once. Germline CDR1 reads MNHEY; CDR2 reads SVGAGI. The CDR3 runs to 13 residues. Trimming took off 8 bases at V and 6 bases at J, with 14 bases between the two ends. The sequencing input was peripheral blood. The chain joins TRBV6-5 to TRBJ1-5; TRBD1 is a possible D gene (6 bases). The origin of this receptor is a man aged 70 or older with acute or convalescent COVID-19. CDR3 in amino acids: CASRPQGRQPQHF. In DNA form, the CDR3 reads TGTGCCAGCCGCCCACAGGGACGTCAGCCCCAGCATTTT.